The clone carrying this T cell receptor beta chain has only a few counts. Original processing notes: Quantification of nucleated cells was approximated via reference gene primer amplification. This table comes from immunoSEQ multiplex PCR, and its TCRdb copy is limited to in-frame clones, with some not included. The D gene and trimming were derived from the DNA, and the V and J assignments and clone size from that table. The sample contains about 230,000 clones, approximately 84% of which appear only once. This specimen belongs to a study of blood T cell repertoires in COVID-19. Enrollment of patients from Seattle took place during active infection, with longitudinal follow-up. The CDR3 length is 15 residues. The junction had 5 bases not matched to a gene; V was cut back by 5 bases and J by 1 base. The germline V gene has CDR1 MNHEY and CDR2 SVGAGI.

This receptor was identified in a man aged 50 or older with COVID-19, enrolled during active disease. The J gene is TRBJ1-1, the V gene TRBV6-5; 9 bases agree with TRBD1. Material for sequencing was peripheral blood. The CDR3 DNA reads as TGTGCCAGCAGTCGAGCGGGACAGGGGAACACTGAAGCTTTCTTT. This codes for CASSRAGQGNTEAFF.